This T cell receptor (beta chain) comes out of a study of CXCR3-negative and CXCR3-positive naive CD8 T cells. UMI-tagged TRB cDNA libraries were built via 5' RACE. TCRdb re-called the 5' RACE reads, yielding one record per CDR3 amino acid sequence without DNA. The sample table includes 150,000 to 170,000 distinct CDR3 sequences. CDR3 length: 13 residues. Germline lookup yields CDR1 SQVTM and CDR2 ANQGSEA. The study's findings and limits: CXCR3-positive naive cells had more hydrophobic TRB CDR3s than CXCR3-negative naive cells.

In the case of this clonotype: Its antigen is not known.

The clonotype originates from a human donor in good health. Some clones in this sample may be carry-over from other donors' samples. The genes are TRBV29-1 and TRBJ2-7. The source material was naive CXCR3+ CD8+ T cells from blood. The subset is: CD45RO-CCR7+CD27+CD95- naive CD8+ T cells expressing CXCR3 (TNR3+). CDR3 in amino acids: CSVEEPDTYEQYF.